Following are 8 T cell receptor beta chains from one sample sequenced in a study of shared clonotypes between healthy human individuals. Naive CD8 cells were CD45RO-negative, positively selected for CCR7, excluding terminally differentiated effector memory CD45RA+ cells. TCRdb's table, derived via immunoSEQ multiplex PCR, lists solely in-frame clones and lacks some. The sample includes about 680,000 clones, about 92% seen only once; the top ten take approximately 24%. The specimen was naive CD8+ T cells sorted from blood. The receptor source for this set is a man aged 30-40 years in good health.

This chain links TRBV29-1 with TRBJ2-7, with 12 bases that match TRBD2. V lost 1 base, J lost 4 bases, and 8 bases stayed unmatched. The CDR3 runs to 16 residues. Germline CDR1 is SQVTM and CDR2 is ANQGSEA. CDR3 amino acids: CSVEGTSGKGGYEQYF. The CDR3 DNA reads TGCAGCGTTGAAGGGACTAGCGGGAAAGGAGGGTACGAGCAGTACTTC.

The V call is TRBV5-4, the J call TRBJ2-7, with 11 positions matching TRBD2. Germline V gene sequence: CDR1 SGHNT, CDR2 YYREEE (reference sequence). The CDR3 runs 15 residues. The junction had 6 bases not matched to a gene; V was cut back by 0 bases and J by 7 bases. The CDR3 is CASSLGTSGGREQYF. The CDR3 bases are TGTGCCAGCAGCTTGGGCACTAGCGGGGGTCGGGAGCAGTACTTC.

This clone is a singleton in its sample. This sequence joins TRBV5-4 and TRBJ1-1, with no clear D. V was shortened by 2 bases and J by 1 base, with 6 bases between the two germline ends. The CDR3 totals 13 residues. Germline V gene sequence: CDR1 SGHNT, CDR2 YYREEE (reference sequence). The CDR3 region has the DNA TGTGCCAGCAGCTTTTTTGGGAACACTGAAGCTTTCTTT. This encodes CASSFFGNTEAFF.

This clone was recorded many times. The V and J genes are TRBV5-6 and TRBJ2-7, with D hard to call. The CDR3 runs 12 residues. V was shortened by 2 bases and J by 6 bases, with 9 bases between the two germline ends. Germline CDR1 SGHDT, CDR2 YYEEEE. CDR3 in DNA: TGTGCCAGCAGCTTCAGGTCGCTCGAGCAGTACTTC. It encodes CASSFRSLEQYF.

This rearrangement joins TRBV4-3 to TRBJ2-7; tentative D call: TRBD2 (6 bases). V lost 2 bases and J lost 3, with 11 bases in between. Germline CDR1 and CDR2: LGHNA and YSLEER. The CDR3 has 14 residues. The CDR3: CASSQLAPLYEQYF. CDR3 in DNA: TGCGCCAGCAGCCAACTAGCGCCTCTCTACGAGCAGTACTTC.

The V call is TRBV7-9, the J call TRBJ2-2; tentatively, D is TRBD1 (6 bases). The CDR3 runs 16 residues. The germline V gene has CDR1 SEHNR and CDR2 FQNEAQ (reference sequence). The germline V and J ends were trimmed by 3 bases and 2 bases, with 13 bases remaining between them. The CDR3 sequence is CASSFFTGLNTGELFF. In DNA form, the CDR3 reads TGTGCCAGCAGCTTTTTCACAGGGCTTAACACCGGGGAGCTGTTTTTT.

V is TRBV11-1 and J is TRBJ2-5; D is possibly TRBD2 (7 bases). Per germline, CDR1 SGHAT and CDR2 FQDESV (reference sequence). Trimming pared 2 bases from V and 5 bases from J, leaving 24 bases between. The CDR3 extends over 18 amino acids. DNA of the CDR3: TGTGCCAGCAGCTTACTTGGTCCGGGGGCTAGCGGTTGGGAGACCCAGTACTTC. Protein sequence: CASSLLGPGASGWETQYF.

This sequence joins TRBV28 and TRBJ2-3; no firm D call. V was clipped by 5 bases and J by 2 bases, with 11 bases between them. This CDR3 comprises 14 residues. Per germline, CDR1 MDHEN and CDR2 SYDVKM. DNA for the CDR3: TGTGCCAGCAGTCCGTTAGTGGTCACAGATACGCAGTATTTT. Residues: CASSPLVVTDTQYF.